This T cell receptor (beta chain) was obtained from a study of patients and donors after allogeneic stem cell transplantation (dated by TCRdb to 2019 to 2021). The library was built by means of RT-PCR. The data were produced on a NextSeq 550. TCRdb applied fastp at Q25 and MiXCR to the public reads, then kept only in-frame beta chains. Entries that share a CDR3 protein sequence are merged under the most common genes and DNA. For this sample there are about 960,000 distinct CDR3 sequences; about a sixth appear just once. Together, the top ten hold under 6.5% of the sample. Taken from the germline V gene, the CDR1 and CDR2 loops are SGHTA and FQGTGA. The CDR3 contains 14 residues, cysteine and phenylalanine counted. The entry retains the CDR3 DNA only, 42 bases that are in frame from base 1. A distance of 11 bases separates the germline ends of V and J, which lose 5 bases and 1 base respectively. This clonotype has only one observation. What antigen it recognizes has not been identified. No much larger clonotype is one base removed from it; base qualities were not supplied. Single-read evidence is weak.

Material: blood, either unsorted or a sorted T cell fraction (not recorded which). This TCR derives from a human donor who was either an allogeneic HSCT recipient or a stem cell or donor lymphocyte infusion donor (not recorded which). It is not recorded whose cells these are; they may come from a transplant donor. Rearrangement joined TRBV7-3 to TRBJ2-5, with the D gene uncertain. The sequenced DNA is TGTGCCAGCAGCCAAGGTTCTGCCCAAGAGACCCAGTACTTC. It specifies CASSQGSAQETQYF. Here the CDR3 is joined to the reference TRBV7-3 and TRBJ2-5 genes, and the full variable domain is: GAGVSQTPSNKVTEKGKYVELRCDPISGHTALYWYRQSLGQGPEFLIYFQGTGAADDSGLPNDRFFAVRPEGSVSTLKIQRTERGDSAVYLCASSQGSAQETQYFGPGTRLLVL.